This record concerns one T cell receptor beta chain sequence. Its matching antigen is unknown. V lost 3 bases and J lost 0, with 14 bases in between. This CDR3 has 17 amino acids. The data derive from a study of T cell repertoires in cytomegalovirus infection. Study background: Public TCR beta signatures marked donors with CMV infection and the matching HLA. Study conclusions and caveats: Cumulative public TCR beta family frequency identified CMV carriers with the relevant HLA. In two of eight donors, the top clonotype was HLA-C-restricted CMV-specific.

TCRdb re-called the reads through MiXCR, storing one row per CDR3 protein. The profile shows 680,000 or so distinct CDR3 sequences, 35% to 45% of them singletons. This chain links TRBV12-3 or TRBV12-4 with TRBJ1-4; D gene uncertain. Material: PBMCs. This TCR was sampled from a human donor in good health (CMV status not recorded). Some clones in this sample may be carry-over from other donors' samples. The CDR3 region is CASSFGQRQATNEKLFF. The CDR3 nucleotides read TGTGCCAGCAGTTTCGGCCAGCGGCAGGCAACTAATGAAAAACTGTTTTTT.